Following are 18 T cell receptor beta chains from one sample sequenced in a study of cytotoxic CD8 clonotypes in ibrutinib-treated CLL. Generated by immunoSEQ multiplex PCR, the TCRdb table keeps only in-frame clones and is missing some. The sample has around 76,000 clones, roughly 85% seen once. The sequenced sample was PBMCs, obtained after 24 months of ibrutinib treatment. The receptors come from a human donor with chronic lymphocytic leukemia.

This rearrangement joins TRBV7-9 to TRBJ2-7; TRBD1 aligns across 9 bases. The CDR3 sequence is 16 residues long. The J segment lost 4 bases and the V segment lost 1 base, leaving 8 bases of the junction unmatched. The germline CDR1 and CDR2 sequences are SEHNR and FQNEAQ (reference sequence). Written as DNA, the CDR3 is TGTGCCAGCAGCTTAGAAACAGGGGGCTTTAGTTACGAGCAGTACTTC. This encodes CASSLETGGFSYEQYF.

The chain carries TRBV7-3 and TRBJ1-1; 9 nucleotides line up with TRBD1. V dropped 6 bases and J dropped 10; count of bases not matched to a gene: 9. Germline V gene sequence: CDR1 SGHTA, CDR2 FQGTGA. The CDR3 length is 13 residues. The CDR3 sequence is CASRRDRASPAFF. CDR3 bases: TGTGCCAGCAGACGGGACAGGGCCTCTCCAGCTTTCTTT.

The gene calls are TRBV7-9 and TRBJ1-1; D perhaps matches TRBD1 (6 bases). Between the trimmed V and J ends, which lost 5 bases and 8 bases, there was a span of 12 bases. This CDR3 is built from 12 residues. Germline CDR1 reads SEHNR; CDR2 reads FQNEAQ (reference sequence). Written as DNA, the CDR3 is TGTGCCAGCAGCGCGCAGGGGCTAGAAGCTTTCTTT. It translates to CASSAQGLEAFF. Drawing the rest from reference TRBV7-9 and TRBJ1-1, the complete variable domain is DTGVSQNPRHKITKRGQNVTFRCDPISEHNRLYWYRQTLGQGPEFLTYFQNEAQLEKSRLLSDRFSAERPKGSFSTLEIQRTEQGDSAMYLCASSAQGLEAFFGQGTRLTVV.

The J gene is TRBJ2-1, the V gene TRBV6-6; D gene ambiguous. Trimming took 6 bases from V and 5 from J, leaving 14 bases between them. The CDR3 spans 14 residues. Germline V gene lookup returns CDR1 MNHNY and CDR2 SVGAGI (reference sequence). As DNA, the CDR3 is TGTGCCAGCAGGGATTCCGTCCGGGACAATGAGCAGTTCTTC. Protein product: CASRDSVRDNEQFF.

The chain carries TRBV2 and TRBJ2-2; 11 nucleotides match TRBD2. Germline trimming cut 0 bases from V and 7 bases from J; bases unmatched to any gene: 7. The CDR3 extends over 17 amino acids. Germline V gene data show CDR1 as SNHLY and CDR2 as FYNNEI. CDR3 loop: CASSEASSGRLGGELFF. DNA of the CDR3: TGTGCCAGCAGTGAAGCTTCTAGCGGGAGGCTCGGCGGGGAGCTGTTTTTT.

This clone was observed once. As DNA, the CDR3 is TGCGCCAGCAGCTTCGCAACAGGGACAGGGGAAAGGGGCTCTGGGGCCAACGTCCTGACTTTC. Protein sequence: CASSFATGTGERGSGANVLTF. The chain carries TRBV5-1 and TRBJ2-6; 10 nucleotides align to TRBD1. Trimming at V came to 2 bases and at J to 0 bases, leaving 14 bases not matched to a gene. The CDR3 length is 21 residues. Germline values: CDR1 SGHRS, CDR2 YFSETQ.

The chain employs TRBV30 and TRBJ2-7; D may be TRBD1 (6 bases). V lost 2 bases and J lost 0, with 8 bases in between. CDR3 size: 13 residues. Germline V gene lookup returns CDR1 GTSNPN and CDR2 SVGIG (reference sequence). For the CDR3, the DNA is TGTGCCTGGAGTCAGGGGTTCTCCTACGAGCAGTACTTC. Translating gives CAWSQGFSYEQYF.

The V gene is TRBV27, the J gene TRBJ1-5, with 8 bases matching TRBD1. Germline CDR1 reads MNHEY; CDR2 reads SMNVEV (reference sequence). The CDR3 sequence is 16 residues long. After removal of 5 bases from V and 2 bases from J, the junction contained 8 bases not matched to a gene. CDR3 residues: CASSPKTGVGNQPQHF. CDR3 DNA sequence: TGTGCCAGCAGTCCGAAGACAGGGGTTGGCAATCAGCCCCAGCATTTT.

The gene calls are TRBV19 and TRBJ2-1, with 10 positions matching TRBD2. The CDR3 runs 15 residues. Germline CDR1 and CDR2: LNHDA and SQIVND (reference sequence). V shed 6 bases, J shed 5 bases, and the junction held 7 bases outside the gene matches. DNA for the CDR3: TGTGCCAGTAGAGATCCGGGACTAGCGAACAATGAGCAGTTCTTC. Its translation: CASRDPGLANNEQFF.

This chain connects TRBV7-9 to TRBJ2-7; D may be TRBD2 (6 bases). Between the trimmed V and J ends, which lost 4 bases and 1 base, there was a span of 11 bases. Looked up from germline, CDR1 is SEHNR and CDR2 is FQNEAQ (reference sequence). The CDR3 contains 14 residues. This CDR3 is CASSSTSMSYEQYF. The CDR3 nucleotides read TGTGCCAGCAGCTCGACTAGTATGTCCTACGAGCAGTACTTC. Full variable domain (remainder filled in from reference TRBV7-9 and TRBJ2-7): DTGVSQNPRHKITKRGQNVTFRCDPISEHNRLYWYRQTLGQGPEFLTYFQNEAQLEKSRLLSDRFSAERPKGSFSTLEIQRTEQGDSAMYLCASSSTSMSYEQYFGPGTRLTVT.

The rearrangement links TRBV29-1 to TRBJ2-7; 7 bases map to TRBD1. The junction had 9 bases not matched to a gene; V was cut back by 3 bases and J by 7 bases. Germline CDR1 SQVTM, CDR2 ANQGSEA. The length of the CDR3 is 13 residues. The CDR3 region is CSVEGDRAGEQYF. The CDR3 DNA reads TGCAGCGTTGAGGGCGACAGGGCTGGAGAGCAGTACTTC.

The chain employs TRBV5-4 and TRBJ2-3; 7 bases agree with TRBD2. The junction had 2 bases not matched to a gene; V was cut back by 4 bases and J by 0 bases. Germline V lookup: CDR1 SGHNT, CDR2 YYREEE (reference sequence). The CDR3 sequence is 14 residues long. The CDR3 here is CASSRDYSTDTQYF. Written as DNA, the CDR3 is TGTGCCAGCAGCCGGGACTACAGCACAGATACGCAGTATTTT.

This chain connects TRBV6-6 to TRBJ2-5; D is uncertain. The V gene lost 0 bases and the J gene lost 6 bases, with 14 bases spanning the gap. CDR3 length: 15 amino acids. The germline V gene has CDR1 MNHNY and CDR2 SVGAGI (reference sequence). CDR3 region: CASSYSSGSSQTQYF. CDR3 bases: TGTGCCAGCAGTTACTCTTCCGGCAGCTCCCAGACCCAGTACTTC.

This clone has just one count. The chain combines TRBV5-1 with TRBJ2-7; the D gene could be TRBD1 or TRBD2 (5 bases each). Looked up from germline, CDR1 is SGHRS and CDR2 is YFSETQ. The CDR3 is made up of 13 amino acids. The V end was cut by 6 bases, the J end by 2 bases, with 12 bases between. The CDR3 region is CASTRDGAYEQYF. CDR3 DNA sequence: TGCGCCAGCACCCGGGACGGAGCCTACGAGCAGTACTTC. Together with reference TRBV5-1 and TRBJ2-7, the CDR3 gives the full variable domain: KAGVTQTPRYLIKTRGQQVTLSCSPISGHRSVSWYQQTPGQGLQFLFEYFSETQRNKGNFPGRFSGRQFSNSRSEMNVSTLELGDSALYLCASTRDGAYEQYFGPGTRLTVT.

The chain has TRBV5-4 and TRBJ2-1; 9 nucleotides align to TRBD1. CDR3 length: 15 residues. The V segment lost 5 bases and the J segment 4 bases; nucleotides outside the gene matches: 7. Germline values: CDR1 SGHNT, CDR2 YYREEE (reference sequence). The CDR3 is CASRSGTGTYNEQFF. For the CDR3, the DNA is TGTGCCAGCAGATCCGGGACAGGGACTTACAATGAGCAGTTCTTC.

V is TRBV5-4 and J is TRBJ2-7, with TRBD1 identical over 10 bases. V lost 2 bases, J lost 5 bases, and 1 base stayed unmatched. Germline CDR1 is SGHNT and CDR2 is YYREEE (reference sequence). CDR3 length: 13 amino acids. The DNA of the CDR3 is TGTGCCAGCAGCTTCGGACAGGGGGACGAGCAGTACTTC. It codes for CASSFGQGDEQYF.

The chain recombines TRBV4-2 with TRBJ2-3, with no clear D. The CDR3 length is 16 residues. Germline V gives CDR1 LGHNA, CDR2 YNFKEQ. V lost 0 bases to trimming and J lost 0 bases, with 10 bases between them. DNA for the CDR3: TGTGCCAGCAGCCAAGATCCTCGGCGGAGCACAGATACGCAGTATTTT. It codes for CASSQDPRRSTDTQYF.

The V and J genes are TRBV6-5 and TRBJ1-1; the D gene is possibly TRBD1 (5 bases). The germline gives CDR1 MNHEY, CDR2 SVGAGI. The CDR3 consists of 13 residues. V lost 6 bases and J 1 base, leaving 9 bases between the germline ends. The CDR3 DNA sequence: TGTGCCAGCAGAGCGACAGCGAACACTGAAGCTTTCTTT. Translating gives CASRATANTEAFF.